This T cell receptor (beta chain) was recovered during a study of identical twins. All donors comprised healthy Caucasians. MiXCR, applied by TCRdb to the 5' RACE reads, yields one record per CDR3 protein. This table holds about 690,000 distinct CDR3 sequences, around 21% found once. The CDR3 totals 15 residues. Trimming pared 1 base from V and 1 base from J, leaving 8 bases between. CDR1 and CDR2 from the germline V gene are LNHNV and YYDKDF (reference sequence). Separately, the same data were catalogued under a study of T cells expressing NK-cell markers.

V is TRBV15 and J is TRBJ2-1; D uncertain. The sequenced sample consisted of PBMCs. The sequence came from a woman aged 18-29 years in good health. This CDR3 is CATSRGGVSYNEQFF. The CDR3 DNA is TGTGCCACCAGCAGAGGTGGCGTGTCCTACAATGAGCAGTTCTTC.